This is a list of T cell receptor beta chains from one sample in a study of monozygotic twins with inflammatory bowel disease. Using the 5' RACE reads, TCRdb records one entry per CDR3 protein without DNA. With under 350,000 distinct CDR3 sequences in the sample, the ten largest clones hold more than 4.5%. Sequenced input: blood. Receptors were obtained from a human donor with ulcerative colitis or Crohn's disease, or a healthy co-twin of an affected twin (not recorded which). Both conserved end residues are part of each CDR3. The order of the fields is CDR3 length, V gene, J gene, CDR3 protein.

15,TRBV3-1,TRBJ2-1,CASSQYMGGGNEQFF
14,TRBV29-1,TRBJ2-4,CSVDQGGAKNIQYF
14,TRBV7-3,TRBJ1-6,CASSLTGRNSPLHF
17,TRBV20-1,TRBJ2-1,CSARSPLVAGEYNEQFF
20,TRBV11-2,TRBJ2-3,CASSLDRPSRGGRGTDTQYF
13,TRBV10-3,TRBJ1-2,CAISESWEHGYTF
15,TRBV4-3,TRBJ2-2,CASSQAQKNTGELFF
16,TRBV7-6,TRBJ2-1,CASSLGQGALNNEQFF
13,TRBV5-5,TRBJ2-7,CASSPDRGYEQYF
16,TRBV15,TRBJ2-1,CATSRDYRDSYNEQFF
13,TRBV24-1,TRBJ2-1,CATSQQGYNEQFF
14,TRBV4-3,TRBJ2-7,CASSQDPWGTEQYF
18,TRBV6-2/TRBV6-3,TRBJ2-7,CASSPILTGGLSRYEQYF
15,TRBV20-1,TRBJ2-7,CSARGNLAGRYEQYF
13,TRBV7-6,TRBJ2-7,CASSSNRGKEQYF
15,TRBV27,TRBJ2-3,CASSPRQGMADTQYF
14,TRBV4-3,TRBJ2-7,CAGSQDWGLYEQYF
12,TRBV6-5,TRBJ1-2,CASRRLGSGYTF
14,TRBV10-2,TRBJ2-3,CAIGREKRTDTQYF
13,TRBV6-2/TRBV6-3,TRBJ2-1,CASSYDSHNEQFF
16,TRBV28,TRBJ2-4,CASSLSVAGAKNIQYF
17,TRBV5-6,TRBJ2-1,CASSLGIGSGRTGLEFF
14,TRBV20-1,TRBJ1-3,CSARVGGGSNTIYF
15,TRBV28,TRBJ2-2,CASSRTGVDTGELFF
14,TRBV6-1,TRBJ2-2,CASSEVSYTGELFF
14,TRBV7-2,TRBJ2-1,CASSLAYRDNEQFF
16,TRBV20-1,TRBJ1-1,CSARSGSVGRRTEAFF
17,TRBV30,TRBJ1-3,CAWNSGVGARTGNTIYF
18,TRBV21-1,TRBJ2-5,CASSKSDLAGVVEETQYF
12,TRBV7-2,TRBJ2-7,CASSAQGSEQYF
19,TRBV3-1,TRBJ2-6,CASSPRAVGVPPGANVLTF
14,TRBV12-3/TRBV12-4,TRBJ2-1,CASRPGLGFDEQFF
15,TRBV5-4,TRBJ2-3,CASSLAAPGTDTQYF
16,TRBV4-2,TRBJ2-7,CASSQETTPGPYEQYF
13,TRBV29-1,TRBJ2-1,CSVRTGGHNEQFF
14,TRBV12-3/TRBV12-4,TRBJ2-5,CASSLWGEQETQYF
15,TRBV4-3,TRBJ2-3,CASSQEGLLGDTQYF
13,TRBV10-3,TRBJ2-3,CAISEGFTDTQYF
15,TRBV30,TRBJ2-2,CAQTPMIGGTGELFF
16,TRBV24-1,TRBJ2-1,CATSDLTGTGNNEQFF
16,TRBV27,TRBJ1-2,CASRLTGQGGIYGYTF
13,TRBV12-3/TRBV12-4,TRBJ2-1,CASSSRVAGWSFF
13,TRBV14,TRBJ2-1,CASSQQLGNEQFF
17,TRBV12-3/TRBV12-4,TRBJ2-7,CASSRPSDRVFSYEQYF
11,TRBV10-2,TRBJ1-2,CASWAGNGYTF
18,TRBV4-3,TRBJ2-6,CASSTQDRLNSGANVLTF
15,TRBV29-1,TRBJ2-1,CSVERFSASYNEQFF
14,TRBV20-1,TRBJ2-5,CSARLAGERETQYF
14,TRBV11-2,TRBJ2-7,CASLSGQGTYEQYF
16,TRBV28,TRBJ2-1,CASTISGASGMNEQFF
18,TRBV7-2,TRBJ2-6,CASSPQIGRNSGANVLTF
12,TRBV27,TRBJ2-7,CASGRNGGEQYF
13,TRBV5-1,TRBJ1-2,CASSQTANYGYTF
13,TRBV7-9,TRBJ1-5,CASSLTANQPQHF
14,TRBV30,TRBJ2-1,CAGRLAGYYNEQFF
14,TRBV19,TRBJ1-2,CASSSGSLDYGYTF